This TCR beta chain was identified during a study of neurological immune-mediated disorders. Each TCR transcript was tagged with a 10-nucleotide random UMI during 5'RACE. In TCRdb, the 5' RACE reads were re-called with MiXCR into one record per CDR3 protein. The sample has roughly 28,000 distinct CDR3 sequences, over 3% seen once. Study results and limitations: The study found no CDR3 amino acid sequences shared by expanded clones across subjects, suggesting private repertoires in all groups. When grouped phylogenetically, the repertoires of 18 of the 34 multiple sclerosis patients fell together in one related-CDR3 cluster, which is a possible signature. There was no clinical or MRI feature that was associated with the multiple sclerosis repertoire cluster.

This clonotype came up many times. Its antigen is currently unknown. This CDR3 is built from 14 residues. J gave up 5 bases and V 5 bases, and 1 base lay outside the gene matches. Germline values: CDR1 SGHVS, CDR2 FQNEAQ. The sequenced sample was PBMCs. This clonotype originated in a woman in her twenties or thirties with multiple sclerosis. The V gene is TRBV7-8, the J gene TRBJ2-3; TRBD2 agrees at 13 bases. The CDR3 nucleotides are TGTGCCAGCAGCGGACTAGCGGGGGTAGATACGCAGTATTTT. Protein sequence: CASSGLAGVDTQYF.